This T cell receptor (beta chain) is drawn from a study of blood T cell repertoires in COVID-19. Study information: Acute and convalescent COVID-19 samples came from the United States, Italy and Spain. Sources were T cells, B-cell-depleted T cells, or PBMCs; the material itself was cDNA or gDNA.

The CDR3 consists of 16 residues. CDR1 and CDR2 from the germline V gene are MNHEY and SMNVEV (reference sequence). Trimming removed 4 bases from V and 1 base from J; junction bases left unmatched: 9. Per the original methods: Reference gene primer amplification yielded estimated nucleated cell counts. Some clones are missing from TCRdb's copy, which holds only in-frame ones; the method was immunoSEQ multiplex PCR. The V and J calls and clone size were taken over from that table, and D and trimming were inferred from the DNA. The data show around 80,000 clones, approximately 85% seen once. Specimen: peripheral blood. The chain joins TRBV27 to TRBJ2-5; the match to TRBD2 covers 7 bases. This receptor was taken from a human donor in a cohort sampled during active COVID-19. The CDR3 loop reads CASSSLGRGIQETQYF. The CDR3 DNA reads TGTGCCAGCAGTTCCCTAGGGCGGGGGATCCAAGAGACCCAGTACTTC.